This T cell receptor (beta chain) was sequenced for a study of cytomegalovirus exposure and HLA in healthy donors (dated by TCRdb to 2017 to 2019). Some background on the complete study: In an earlier analysis of about 560 of the donors, roughly 300 Gb of sequence data and about 110 million unique TCR beta sequences from roughly 200 million T cells were reported. An early release that covered about 640 HLA-typed donors contained approximately 320 gigabases of sequencing data and tens of millions of unique TCR sequences. Among the roughly 400 genotyped donors, around 79% belonged to the genetic ancestry cluster associated with self-reported Caucasian donors. The study was designed to test whether signatures of past pathogen exposure could be identified by cataloging public T cell receptors. The study profiled the T cell repertoires of hundreds of subjects by immunosequencing and related them to cytomegalovirus serostatus. Besides the first cohort of roughly 640 subjects, a separate validation cohort made up of about 120 different subjects was used. To predict cytomegalovirus infection status, the study combined high-throughput TCR immunosequencing, statistical association of individual TCRs with disease status, and machine learning. In a later analysis, previously published TCR beta repertoires from more than 500 donors were re-analyzed and high-resolution HLA genotyping was added so that TCR occurrence patterns could be studied. Rather than using new phenotypic data, the later analysis identified candidate immune exposures from TCR beta sequences and from how often those sequences occurred across donors. An earlier analysis of 500 to 650 of the donors applied high-throughput TCR beta sequencing to assess whether each TCR beta V gene segment acted as functional or pseudogenic. Alongside the repertoire data, information on donor age, sex, ethnicity and CMV serostatus was compiled. In a later genetic analysis, genome-wide SNP genotypes for about 55% of the roughly 670 donors were used, and that subset was treated as a discovery cohort. Every repertoire in the discovery cohort had been generated on one and the same sequencing platform. Both class I and class II loci were covered by HLA typing, at four-digit resolution. Typing coverage varied by locus: roughly 629-640 donors for A, B, C, DRB1 and DQB1; roughly 520 for DQA1; more than 600 for DPA1; roughly 450 for DPB1. Because of strong linkage in the cohort, 5 or 6 DR-DQ haplotypes were treated as single units for association and clustering. On average, over 200,000 unique TCR beta nucleotide sequences were sequenced per donor among 398 genotyped donors of the cohort, with approximately 18% of those sequences being non-productive.

Per the germline V gene, MDHEN is the CDR1 and SYDVKM is the CDR2. From V the trimming removes 6 bases and from J it removes 4 bases, while the gene matches leave 8 bases of the junction unaccounted for. Counted from cysteine to phenylalanine, this CDR3 has 15 amino acids. Only the CDR3 DNA stays, 45 bases, in frame from base 1. Here is what the overall study found, with its caveats: Most CMV-associated TCR beta chains appeared to be HLA-restricted in a later analysis, and the HLA associations seemed to be driven largely by CMV exposure. Roughly uniform sequencing depth across donors was assumed in presence/absence analyses, although this assumption may not hold. A later genetic analysis associated a missense DCLRE1C variant with V-gene and J-gene trimming of TCR beta chains, and an independent cohort replicated the association. Because HLA typing was missing for some donors at each locus, association tests included only the typed subset. Some IMGT-functional V segments, including TRBV6-2 and TRBV6-3, could not be distinguished by the 87-base-pair reads and were therefore excluded. It was suggested by the authors that the approach could potentially be generalized to other disease states and immunological phenotypes. Correlated functional status among segregating V segments might be attributable to linkage disequilibrium, but an unknown experimental factor could not be ruled out. Assigning TCR associations to individual alleles was difficult when HLA alleles, especially DR and DQ, strongly co-occurred. Compared with the roughly 670-donor mean, donors in an Asian-associated ancestry cluster had fewer N-insertions in productive TCRs, according to a later genetic analysis. In a later analysis, the rate of TCR association differed among HLA loci, with DRB1 alleles having the most associated TCRs and HLA-C alleles having the fewest. Across donors, most TCR sequences were observed very rarely, whereas some public TCRs were present in many individuals. In an earlier analysis of roughly 500 of the donors, most TCR beta V segments appeared in productive rearrangements about 87% or about 30% of the time, broadly matching IMGT annotations. A total of 164 TCR beta chains were listed by the study as associated with cytomegalovirus. The only immune exposure information available for the cohort was CMV serostatus. A further reported finding was that TCR beta sequences accurately predicted the HLA-A and HLA-B alleles for most subjects in the first cohort. Because counts were too low, about 18 rarely observed V segments, including chromosome 9 orphons, were excluded from the earlier analysis of about 500 of the donors. Compared with equally common non-associated chains, HLA-associated TCR beta chains in a later analysis were more clonally expanded and had lower generation probabilities. A group of highly shared sequence variants was considered likely to be a technical artifact of the sequencing pipeline. According to a later analysis, parvovirus B19, influenza, CMV and Epstein-Barr virus appeared linked to several top co-occurrence clusters. In vitro tests confirmed that three of the cytomegalovirus-associated TCR beta chains recognize cytomegalovirus antigens. This cohort had only TCR beta chains sequenced, and the lack of alpha or paired-chain data limited which features could be detected. In a later analysis, about 17,000 TCR beta sequences were associated with specific HLA alleles at a false discovery rate of 0.05. The classifier was reported to diagnose cytomegalovirus status with high specificity and sensitivity in both the original cohort and the validation cohort.

The cohort comprised around 700 healthy bone marrow donors. All cohort members were sampled while nominally healthy, although unrecorded immune exposures were likely present. The donor tested CMV seropositive, placing the donor among the approximately 290 seropositive members of the cohort. A peripheral blood sample was collected from each donor, and TCR beta sequencing was performed on peripheral blood mononuclear cells. Genomic DNA was extracted from the blood cell samples with the Qiagen DNeasy Blood Extraction Kit. With respect to this clone: The target of this receptor is not known.

Libraries were constructed by the immunoSEQ multiplex PCR assay. A mixture of 60 forward primers for TCR Vbeta segments and 13 reverse primers for TCR Jbeta segments was used in the multiplex PCR. The CDR3 region of rearranged TCR beta genes was amplified from genomic DNA by a multiplex PCR assay. The Illumina HiSeq System was used to sequence the amplified TCR beta libraries as 87-base-pair reads. The study's own analysis went as follows. A later analysis tallied around 82 million unique TCR beta chains across the 666 repertoires, and some 10 million of those chains were shared by two or more donors. Raw reads were error-corrected and collapsed into unique sequences by a nearest-neighbor algorithm in which closely related sequences were merged to remove PCR and sequencing errors. Alignment of CDR3 sequences to IMGT reference sequences was used to assign V, D and J gene segments. Each retained sequence needed at least a six-nucleotide match to both a V gene segment and a J gene segment. Rearrangements were classified as productive when the CDR3 lacked stop codons and remained in frame with V and J, and all other rearrangements were classified as non-productive. Following IMGT convention, CDR3 was defined as the stretch from the second conserved V-encoded cysteine to the conserved J-encoded phenylalanine. Sequences without an unambiguous match to a single V gene segment were excluded from the earlier analysis of almost 600 of the donors. An earlier analysis of 587 of the donors called V segments functional above 56.7% productive rearrangements and segregating when the between-donor standard deviation exceeded 5%. A statistical classification framework was built to diagnose cytomegalovirus status from the catalog of TCR beta chain sequences. V and J gene assignment, in a later analysis, came from comparing TCR nucleotide sequences with IMGT/GENE-DB human TR gene sequences. In a later analysis, CDR3 sequences and most-parsimonious VDJ recombination scenarios were assigned using the TCRdist pipeline. In a later analysis, each TCR beta chain was defined by its CDR3 amino acid sequence together with its V-gene family, and reads lacking a unique V-gene family were excluded. A later analysis removed nearly 600 highly shared, low-generation-probability nucleotide sequences to deal with suspected cross-contamination and a sequencing artifact. A later analysis calculated a clonal expansion index for each public chain from normalized within-repertoire ranks of inferred template counts. In a later analysis, generation probabilities were computed using a VDJ recombination model fitted to out-of-frame rearrangements, and the results were checked against IGoR. Hypergeometric tests were used in a later analysis to score TCR-TCR, TCR-HLA and TCR-CMV co-occurrence, with a repertoire-size bias correction applied to the TCR pairs. A later analysis estimated false discovery rates by permuting HLA or CMV assignments 20 times. A later analysis grouped co-occurring TCRs with DBSCAN, adding TCRdist sequence similarity when clustering within HLA-allele-positive subsets. Repertoires with fewer than 30,000 or more than 120,000 public chains, plus five repertoires with anomalous nucleotide sharing, were excluded from co-occurrence clustering. The clones in this table, taken by TCRdb from immuneACCESS, are in-frame only. Not every clone is retained; where verified, under half of the shortfall comes from an unresolved V gene, and the cause of the rest is unknown. The V and J calls and clone size come from that table; D and trimming were worked out from the DNA. The sample table records 55,000 to 85,000 clones. The ten largest make up roughly 2.6% of the sample.

The V and J segments used are TRBV28 and TRBJ1-2, with 10 central nucleotides matching TRBD1. Sequenced sample: PBMCs. The clonotype was recovered from a female donor in good health and CMV-seropositive. The nucleotide sequence is given as TGTGCCAGCAGGAAAGGGACAGGGGAGCCCTATGGCTACACCTTC. This codes for CASRKGTGEPYGYTF.